This TCR beta chain appears in the sequencing data of a study of molecular identifiers for immune sequencing clone quantification. Using its own MiXCR run on the PCR reads, TCRdb lists one record per CDR3 protein. Of under 350,000 distinct CDR3 sequences listed, about 23% are singletons. Germline CDR1 and CDR2: MNHEY and SVGAGI. This CDR3 is 14 amino acids long. The V end lost 5 bases, the J end lost 5 bases, and 16 bases lay between the germline ends. This chain connects TRBV6-5 to TRBJ2-7, with D perhaps TRBD1 or TRBD2 (6 bases each). The receptor's source is a human donor in good health. Some libraries in this study had Jurkat cell RNA spiked in. The sequencing input was naive CD8+ T cells from blood, with Jurkat cell RNA spiked in. Subset defined: FACS-sorted CD8+CD4-CCR7+CD45RA+ naive T cells. The CDR3 bases are TGTGCCAGCAGTAATAGGGGGGCAGGGGACGAGCAGTACTTC. Its translation: CASSNRGAGDEQYF.